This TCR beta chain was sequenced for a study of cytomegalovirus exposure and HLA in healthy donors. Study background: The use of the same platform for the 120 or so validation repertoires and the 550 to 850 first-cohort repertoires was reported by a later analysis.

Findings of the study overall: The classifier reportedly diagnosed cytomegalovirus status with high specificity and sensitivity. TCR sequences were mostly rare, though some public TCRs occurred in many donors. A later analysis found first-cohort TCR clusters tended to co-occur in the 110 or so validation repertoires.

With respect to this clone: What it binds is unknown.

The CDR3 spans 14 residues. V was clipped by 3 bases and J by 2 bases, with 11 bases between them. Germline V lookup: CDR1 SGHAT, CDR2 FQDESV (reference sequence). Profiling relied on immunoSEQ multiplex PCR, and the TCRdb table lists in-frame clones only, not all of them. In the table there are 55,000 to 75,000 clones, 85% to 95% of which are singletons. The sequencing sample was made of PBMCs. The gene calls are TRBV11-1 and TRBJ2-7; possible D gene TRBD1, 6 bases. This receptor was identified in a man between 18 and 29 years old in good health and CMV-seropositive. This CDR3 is CASSLNRATYEQYF. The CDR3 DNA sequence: TGTGCCAGCAGCTTGAACAGGGCGACCTACGAGCAGTACTTC.